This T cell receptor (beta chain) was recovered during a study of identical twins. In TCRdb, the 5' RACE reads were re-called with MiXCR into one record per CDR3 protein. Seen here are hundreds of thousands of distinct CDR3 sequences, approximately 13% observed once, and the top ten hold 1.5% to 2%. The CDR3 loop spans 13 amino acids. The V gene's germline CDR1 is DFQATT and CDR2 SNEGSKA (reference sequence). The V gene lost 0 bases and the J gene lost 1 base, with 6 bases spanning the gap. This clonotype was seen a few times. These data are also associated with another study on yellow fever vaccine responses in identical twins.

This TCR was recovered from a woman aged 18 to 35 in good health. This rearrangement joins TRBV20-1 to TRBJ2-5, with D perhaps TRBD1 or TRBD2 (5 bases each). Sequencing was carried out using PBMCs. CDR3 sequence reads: CSAREGVQETQYF. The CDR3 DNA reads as TGCAGTGCTAGAGAGGGGGTCCAAGAGACCCAGTACTTC.